The clone carrying this TCR beta chain occurred many times. The antigen is not known. Time point here: patch test 1, 2 weeks after DPC sensitization. Treatment indicated: therapeutic diphenylcyclopropenone sensitization with weekly scalp DPC. Prior to each patch test being applied, blood was drawn. This sample is part of a study of human T cells and chemical hapten exposure. Study-wide background: The upper back received 0.01% DPC by patch testing, with results read at 6 days. Findings and caveats of the study: No alteration of TCRs above 1 in 1000 frequency was seen with DPC sensitization.

In the study's own analysis: TCRs per sample had a median of approximately 98,000 and ranged from about 20,000 to 700,000. TCRdb called the RACE reads again in MiXCR, with one record for every CDR3 protein. In this record, the V and J calls reflect TCRdb's handling and not the investigators' own analysis. The sample lists 100,000 to 150,000 distinct CDR3 sequences, around 13% occurring once. Looked up from germline, CDR1 is SGHRS and CDR2 is YFSETQ. The CDR3 is 15 residues long. V lost 3 bases, J lost 5 bases, and 18 bases lay in between. The sequences come from whole blood, collected in connection with sensitization to the hapten diphenylcyclopropenone (DPC). The chain combines TRBV5-1 with TRBJ2-7; D gene unclear. The sequence was obtained from a man aged 18 to 35 with alopecia areata. Some clones in this sample may be carry-over from other donors' samples. CDR3 nucleotides: TGCGCCAGCAGCTGGGCGGCCACAGAAGCCCACGAGCAGTACTTC. It translates to CASSWAATEAHEQYF.